The present entry profiles one T cell receptor (beta chain) with its context. The antigen is unknown. CDR3 length equals 12 residues. The germline V gene encodes CDR1 MNHEY and CDR2 SVGAGI. V dropped 6 bases and J dropped 7 bases, with 12 bases sitting between them. This specimen comes from a study of cytotoxic CD8 clonotypes in ibrutinib-treated CLL. For the study at large: After median around six years, approximately 14 stayed in remission, some 12 progressed; responses about 24 partial, 2 complete. A median about twelve months of treatment, range 6 to 36, preceded the collection of response samples.

Study-level points and caveats: Public clonotypes were uncommon and contracted or stayed stable on treatment. Whereas clonality rose at ibrutinib response, it declined toward baseline at progression.

TCRdb's table, derived via immunoSEQ multiplex PCR, lists solely in-frame clones and lacks some. The repertoire has about 300,000 clones, about 72% of them found once; the top ten carry roughly 6%. The chain has TRBV6-5 and TRBJ1-1; no reliable D call. The material sequenced was PBMCs, taken at disease progression, from a patient treated with ibrutinib. This TCR derives from a human donor with chronic lymphocytic leukemia. CDR3 sequence: CASSFPYFEAFF. The CDR3 coding sequence is TGTGCCAGCAGCTTCCCCTATTTTGAAGCTTTCTTT.